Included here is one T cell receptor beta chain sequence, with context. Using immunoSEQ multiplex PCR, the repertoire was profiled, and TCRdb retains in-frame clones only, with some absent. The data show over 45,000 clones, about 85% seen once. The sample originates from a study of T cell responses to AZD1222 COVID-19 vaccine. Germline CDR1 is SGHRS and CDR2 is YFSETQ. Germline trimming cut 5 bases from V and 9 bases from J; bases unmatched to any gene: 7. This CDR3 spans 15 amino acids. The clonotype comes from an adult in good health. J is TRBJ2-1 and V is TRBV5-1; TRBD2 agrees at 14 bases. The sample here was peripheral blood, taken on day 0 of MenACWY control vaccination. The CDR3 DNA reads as TGCGCCAGCAGTTTCGGACTAGCGGGAGGAATTGAGCAGTTCTTC. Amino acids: CASSFGLAGGIEQFF.